The 27 T cell receptor beta chains listed next were all sequenced from one sample in a study of graft-versus-host responses after intestinal transplantation. Antigens of these TCRs are unknown. Clones were read by immunoSEQ multiplex PCR, and TCRdb kept only the in-frame ones, dropping some. Of some 81,000 clones listed, around nine tenths are singletons. The sequenced sample was unstimulated CD4+ T cells sorted from spleen or lymph node cells, obtained before intestinal transplant. Every receptor here comes from a human donor who received an intestinal transplant.

The V and J genes are TRBV6-6 and TRBJ2-7; TRBD2 matches at 11 bases. The CDR3 runs 13 residues. The germline CDR1 and CDR2 sequences are MNHNY and SVGAGI (reference sequence). J was trimmed by 0 bases and V by 9 bases; bases with no gene match: 1. In DNA form, the CDR3 reads TGTGCCAGTCTAGCGGGGGGCTCCTACGAGCAGTACTTC. It yields the protein CASLAGGSYEQYF.

The chain uses TRBV2 and TRBJ2-7; perhaps TRBD1 as D (5 bases). The germline V gene has CDR1 SNHLY and CDR2 FYNNEI. CDR3 length equals 12 residues. Trimming left V 8 bases short and J 4 bases short, with 12 bases between. In nucleotides, the CDR3 is TGTGCCAGCGGCTTCAGGGAATACGAGCAGTACTTC. As protein: CASGFREYEQYF.

This clone occurred once. The chain combines TRBV5-1 with TRBJ2-2, with a weak D call TRBD2 (6 bases). This CDR3 comprises 16 residues. The germline V gene encodes CDR1 SGHRS and CDR2 YFSETQ. Between the trimmed V and J ends, which lost 0 bases and 7 bases, there was a span of 16 bases. The CDR3 sequence is CASSLGLESYIGELFF. Written as DNA, the CDR3 is TGCGCCAGCAGCTTGGGACTAGAGTCTTACATCGGGGAGCTGTTTTTT.

This clone was seen only once. In DNA, the CDR3 is TGTGCCAGCAGCGCCCGGGACAGGGGAGCGCACAATGAGCAGTTCTTC. Amino acid sequence: CASSARDRGAHNEQFF. The rearrangement uses TRBV5-4 and TRBJ2-1; 10 bases agree with TRBD1. Unmatched junction bases numbered 9, after V lost 4 bases and J lost 5 bases. Germline V lookup: CDR1 SGHNT, CDR2 YYREEE (reference sequence). The CDR3 has 16 amino acids.

The chain combines TRBV10-2 with TRBJ2-7, with D possibly matching TRBD2 (5 bases). Trimming left V 4 bases short and J 4 bases short, with 17 bases between. The CDR3 is 15 amino acids. From germline, CDR1 is WSHSY and CDR2 SAAADI. This CDR3 is CASSVAGKALYEQYF. The CDR3 nucleotides read TGCGCCAGCAGTGTGGCCGGGAAAGCCCTTTACGAGCAGTACTTC.

The table lists this clone with a few counts. This chain joins TRBV7-9 and TRBJ2-7, with 8 bases that match TRBD1. The CDR3 has 17 amino acids. CDR1 is SEHNR, CDR2 FQNEAQ, per germline (reference sequence). V lost 3 bases to trimming and J lost 2 bases; unmatched junction nucleotides: 12. The CDR3 here is CASSFLHTGGVAYEQYF. CDR3 sequence (DNA): TGTGCCAGCAGCTTCCTCCACACAGGGGGAGTGGCCTACGAGCAGTACTTC.

The V and J genes are TRBV30 and TRBJ1-4; 11 positions match TRBD1. Germline V CDR1 and CDR2: GTSNPN, SVGIG (reference sequence). With 5 bases clipped from V and 8 bases from J, the junction kept 7 bases outside the gene matches. The CDR3 sequence is 14 residues long. Here the CDR3 DNA reads TGTGCCTGGGATTCCGGGACAGGGGGAGAAAAACTGTTTTTT. Translating it yields CAWDSGTGGEKLFF.

This chain's CDR3 is CATSRWGGQISVNQPQHF. The CDR3, as DNA: TGTGCCACCAGCAGGTGGGGAGGGCAGATCAGCGTAAATCAGCCCCAGCATTTT. The V gene is TRBV15, the J gene TRBJ1-5, with D uncertain. This CDR3 is 18 amino acids long. V was trimmed by 3 bases and J by 4 bases, leaving 22 bases between them. Germline V gene lookup returns CDR1 LNHNV and CDR2 YYDKDF (reference sequence).

V and J are TRBV11-2 and TRBJ2-1, with D possibly TRBD1 on 6 matching bases. The germline V and J ends were trimmed by 5 bases and 7 bases, with 12 bases remaining between them. Germline assignment: CDR1 SGHAT and CDR2 FQNNGV. This CDR3 contains 13 residues. CDR3 residues: CASSTQGLNEQFF. The CDR3 DNA reads TGTGCCAGCAGCACGCAGGGGCTGAATGAGCAGTTCTTC. The full variable domain, in which reference TRBV11-2 and TRBJ2-1 provide the parts outside the CDR3, is EAGVAQSPRYKIIEKRQSVAFWCNPISGHATLYWYQQILGQGPKLLIQFQNNGVVDDSQLPKDRFSAERLKGVDSTLKIQPAKLEDSAVYLCASSTQGLNEQFFGPGTRLTVL.

As to this clone: The same CDR3 can be traced to other DNA sequences in this sample. The chain uses TRBV28 and TRBJ2-1; D might be TRBD1 (5 bases). Trimming removed 3 bases at V and 10 bases at J, with 10 bases between. CDR1 MDHEN and CDR2 SYDVKM come from the germline V gene. This CDR3 is 12 amino acids long. The DNA for the CDR3 is TGTGCCAGCAGTTTGGGGCTGGGGGAGCAGTTCTTC. It encodes CASSLGLGEQFF.

In the case of this clone: Germline is not matched at one junction end, which may reflect a read error. V gene TRBV7-7 combines with J gene TRBJ2-5; a possible D gene is TRBD1 (6 bases). The CDR3 is made up of 14 amino acids. Germline V gene data show CDR1 as SSHAT and CDR2 as FNYEAQ (reference sequence). The CDR3 DNA sequence: TGTGCTAGCAGCTTAGCCTTGAGGGGGGAGACCCAGTACTTC. Translating it yields CASSLALRGETQYF.

This clone appeared a few times. This chain connects TRBV14 to TRBJ1-3; TRBD1 agrees at 7 bases. The ends lost 3 bases at V and 0 bases at J; junction bases unmatched: 2. The CDR3 loop spans 15 amino acids. Germline CDR1 reads SGHDN; CDR2 reads FVKESK. The CDR3 loop reads CASSHRQGSGNTIYF. Here the CDR3 DNA reads TGTGCCAGCAGCCACCGACAGGGCTCTGGAAACACCATATATTTT.

The CDR3 DNA sequence: TGCGCCAGCAGCTCCCTGACAGGGATGGAGAGCGAAGCTTTCTTT. Its translation: CASSSLTGMESEAFF. The chain links TRBV5-1 to TRBJ1-1, with TRBD1 identical over 7 bases. The CDR3 is made up of 15 amino acids. Germline V gives CDR1 SGHRS, CDR2 YFSETQ. Trimming removed 3 bases from V and 8 bases from J; junction bases left unmatched: 13.

In this sample, this clone turned up a few times. V usage is TRBV5-1 and J usage is TRBJ2-1, with 7 bases lining up with TRBD1. The V segment lost 9 bases and the J segment 8 bases; nucleotides outside the gene matches: 23. The CDR3 extends over 17 amino acids. The germline gives CDR1 SGHRS, CDR2 YFSETQ. This CDR3 reads CANTMVGGSCYIDEQFF. Here the CDR3 DNA reads TGCGCCAACACAATGGTAGGGGGCAGCTGTTACATCGATGAGCAGTTCTTC.

The rearrangement links TRBV28 to TRBJ1-5; the match to TRBD1 covers 9 bases. The germline V gene has CDR1 MDHEN and CDR2 SYDVKM. Trimming removed 4 bases from V and 5 bases from J; junction bases left unmatched: 6. The length of the CDR3 is 15 residues. The DNA of the CDR3 is TGTGCCAGCAGTTGGGACAGGGAACCCGATCAGCCCCAGCATTTT. It yields the protein CASSWDREPDQPQHF.

This clone was detected only once. The chain links TRBV11-2 to TRBJ1-6, with a weak D call TRBD1 (6 bases). V lost 4 bases, J lost 5 bases, and 12 bases lay in between. This CDR3 is built from 15 residues. Germline CDR1 reads SGHAT; CDR2 reads FQNNGV. CDR3 amino acids: CASSSQGSDNSPLHF. The CDR3 nucleotides are TGTGCCAGCAGCTCACAGGGCTCGGATAATTCACCCCTCCACTTT.

The V gene is TRBV30, the J gene TRBJ2-5; tentative D call: TRBD1 (6 bases). Germline V gives CDR1 GTSNPN, CDR2 SVGIG (reference sequence). Trimming removed 0 bases from V and 9 bases from J, with 11 bases in between. This CDR3 comprises 12 residues. CDR3 in amino acids: CAWSVRDKAQYF. The CDR3 coding sequence is TGTGCCTGGAGTGTCCGGGACAAGGCCCAGTACTTC. The full variable domain, in which reference TRBV30 and TRBJ2-5 provide the parts outside the CDR3, is SQTIHQWPATLVQPVGSPLSLECTVEGTSNPNLYWYRQAAGRGLQLLFYSVGIGQISSEVPQNLSASRPQDRQFILSSKKLLLSDSGFYLCAWSVRDKAQYFGPGTRLLVL.

This chain uses TRBV30 with TRBJ2-5, with 8 bases fitting TRBD1. Germline trimming cut 1 base from V and 4 bases from J; bases unmatched to any gene: 14. Germline V gene data show CDR1 as GTSNPN and CDR2 as SVGIG (reference sequence). The CDR3 contains 17 residues. CDR3 sequence reads: CAWSGSTQDRVRETQYF. CDR3 DNA sequence: TGTGCCTGGAGTGGAAGCACTCAGGACAGGGTACGAGAGACCCAGTACTTC.

The CDR3 nucleotides are TGTGCCAGCAGCTTACAGAACACCGGGGAGCTGTTTTTT. The encoded protein is CASSLQNTGELFF. J is TRBJ2-2 and V is TRBV11-2, with no clear D. Trimming stripped 2 bases from V and 1 base from J, with 2 bases between. Per germline, CDR1 SGHAT and CDR2 FQNNGV. This CDR3 region has 13 residues.

The chain joins TRBV15 to TRBJ1-1; D ambiguous. Germline loops: CDR1 LNHNV, CDR2 YYDKDF (reference sequence). The CDR3 is 14 residues long. Between the trimmed V and J ends, which lost 0 bases and 1 base, there was a span of 6 bases. CDR3 protein: CATSRDLPNTEAFF. The CDR3 nucleotides are TGTGCCACCAGCAGAGATCTTCCGAACACTGAAGCTTTCTTT.

The CDR3 nucleotides are TGTGCCAGCAGTGAAGGCAGGGGGACCTACGAGCAGTACTTC. As protein: CASSEGRGTYEQYF. This sequence joins TRBV2 and TRBJ2-7; 7 positions match TRBD1. Losses at the gene ends were 1 base for V and 2 bases for J; bases not matched to a gene: 2. The CDR3 extends over 14 amino acids. Germline-derived CDR1 and CDR2 are SNHLY and FYNNEI.

This rearrangement joins TRBV6-5 to TRBJ2-1; TRBD2 might be the D (5 bases). From germline, CDR1 is MNHEY and CDR2 SVGAGI. CDR3 length: 14 amino acids. The V and J ends lost 0 bases and 15 bases respectively, with 18 bases between them. In DNA, the CDR3 is TGTGCCAGCAGTTACTCGAGACCCGGCGGGCCGTGGTTCTTC. It codes for CASSYSRPGGPWFF.

The chain recombines TRBV5-1 with TRBJ2-5; possible D gene TRBD1, 5 bases. The germline V gene encodes CDR1 SGHRS and CDR2 YFSETQ. Trimming cost V 3 bases and J 2 bases, with 5 bases left between them. The CDR3 covers 12 residues. CDR3 protein: CASSSGQETQYF. CDR3 nucleotide sequence: TGCGCCAGCAGCTCAGGGCAAGAGACCCAGTACTTC.

In this sample, this clone turned up a few times. The rearrangement links TRBV28 to TRBJ2-3; TRBD1 aligns across 11 bases. The CDR3 consists of 17 residues. The ends lost 4 bases at V and 6 bases at J; junction bases unmatched: 12. CDR1 and CDR2 from the germline V gene are MDHEN and SYDVKM. The DNA for the CDR3 is TGTGCCAGCAGTTCTCCCTCCGGGACAGGGGGTTGGGATACGCAGTATTTT. Its protein is CASSSPSGTGGWDTQYF.

A single count supports this clone. The rearrangement links TRBV19 to TRBJ2-3, with D perhaps matching TRBD1 (5 bases). Trimming pared 8 bases from V and 1 base from J, leaving 10 bases between. CDR3 length equals 13 residues. CDR1 and CDR2 (germline): LNHDA, SQIVND (reference sequence). CDR3 amino acids: CASHQTGTDTQYF. CDR3 sequence (DNA): TGTGCCAGTCACCAGACAGGCACAGATACGCAGTATTTT.

This clone was counted a few times. The J gene is TRBJ1-2, the V gene TRBV9; D is uncertain. V dropped 2 bases and J dropped 4 bases, with 3 bases sitting between them. The CDR3 loop spans 11 amino acids. Germline CDR1 and CDR2: SGDLS and YYNGEE. Written as DNA, the CDR3 is TGTGCCAGCAGCGTCGGCTATGGCTACACCTTC. Translation: CASSVGYGYTF.

J is TRBJ1-1 and V is TRBV25-1; D is undetermined. Deletions cut 6 bases from V and 6 bases from J, with 11 bases between. CDR1 is MGHDK, CDR2 SYGVNS, per germline. The CDR3 spans 12 residues. The CDR3 sequence: CASSPGNSEAFF. CDR3 sequence (DNA): TGTGCCAGCAGCCCCGGTAACTCTGAAGCTTTCTTT.